This T cell receptor (beta chain) was captured in a study of neurological immune-mediated disorders (dated by TCRdb to the late 2010s). Regarding the complete study: Peripheral blood TCR-beta repertoires from HTLV-I-associated myelopathy (HAM/TSP) patients, multiple sclerosis patients and healthy controls were compared by UMI-based sequencing. Technical triplicate libraries were sequenced to precisely calculate how much the frequency of each individual clone varied. The 85 to 110 TCR-beta libraries included longitudinal samples, technical triplicates and paired sorted CD4+ and CD8+ T-cell subsets alongside PBMC samples. The cohort included around 70 subjects: roughly 14 with HAM/TSP, some 35 with multiple sclerosis, and around 20 healthy controls.

Beyond this particular receptor, the publication reports: No identical CDR3 amino acid sequences were shared among expanded clones across subjects, suggesting private TCR-beta repertoires in all groups. TCR clonal expansion was greatest in HAM/TSP patients and smallest in MS patients, who ranked below even healthy controls.

Reading the label with the study, this specimen's time point is: technical triplicate 1. TCR libraries for sorted subsets were made from 950,000 to 1,000,000 sorted CD4+ or CD8+ T cells. Peripheral blood underwent Ficoll-Hypaque density gradient centrifugation to isolate PBMCs, which were then cryopreserved in liquid nitrogen. The study also sequenced paired sorted CD4+ and CD8+ subsets from healthy controls, HAM/TSP patients and MS patients. The sample holds many counts of this clonotype. It has no known antigen specificity. Base qualities are missing; no much larger clone stands one base away. The junction shows trimming of 5 bases on V and 1 base on J, plus 11 bases between the germline ends. From its cysteine to its phenylalanine, the CDR3 spans 14 amino acids. The only DNA kept is the CDR3, 42 bases in frame from the first base. Reading the germline V gene (reference sequence) gives CDR1 SEHNR and CDR2 FQNEAQ.

cDNA synthesis used template-switch 5'RACE with a primer carrying a 10-nucleotide random unique molecular identifier tagging each TCR transcript. Each sequencing run produced over 170 million TCR-beta sequences covering 15-18 subjects. The RNeasy kit was used to extract total RNA. The KAPA Real-time Library Amplification kit was used to amplify TCR-beta VDJ regions with primers for the TCR constant region and the 5'RACE anchor. A first PCR added sample indexes and Illumina adaptors, and a second PCR then raised library yield. After purification with Ampure beads, the TCR product of roughly 650 bp was size-selected on a 2% E-gel SizeSelection system. Before pooling, libraries had their quality checked on a Bioanalyzer, their concentration measured with Qubit, and their quantity determined with the Kapa Library Quantification kit. Libraries were sequenced paired-end 2 x 150 bp on an Illumina HiSeq 2500. To increase sequence diversity, roughly 24-32% phiX was spiked into each library pool. Under the source paper's analysis protocol: The quality-filtered reads were processed with the UMI-based MiGEC pipeline, whose error correction step removed more than 80% of the raw TCR sequences. VDJ genes were aligned to IMGT germline references, and each clonotype was defined by a unique CDR3 amino acid sequence together with V-J genes. Clonal expansion, Shannon diversity, and CDR3 relatedness (CalcPairwiseDistances, ClusterSamples) were evaluated with VDJtools, and phylogenetic trees were built with CLCbio workbench. Expanded clones were defined as having at least 8 unique UMIs, based on coefficient-of-variation modelling across technical triplicates. The public reads were run again by TCRdb, first through fastp at Q25 and then through MiXCR, and only productive beta chains were kept. When rows share a CDR3 protein, they turn into one entry using the most common DNA and genes. The V and J calls reflect TCRdb's pipeline rather than the authors' work. The sample table records tens of thousands of distinct CDR3 sequences; about 13% of these occur just once. The biggest ten clones account for roughly 5.5% of the sample.

This clonotype originated in a female donor with HTLV-1-associated myelopathy (HAM/TSP). The rearranged segments are TRBV7-9 and TRBJ1-1, with an unclear D gene assignment. The sequenced material came from CD4+ T cells from blood. The DNA sequence follows: TGTGCCAGCAGCCCCCTGACACCGAACACTGAAGCTTTCTTT. The resulting protein is CASSPLTPNTEAFF. The full variable domain, with segments outside the CDR3 supplied by the reference TRBV7-9 and TRBJ1-1 proteins, appears as DTGVSQNPRHKITKRGQNVTFRCDPISEHNRLYWYRQTLGQGPEFLTYFQNEAQLEKSRLLSDRFSAERPKGSFSTLEIQRTEQGDSAMYLCASSPLTPNTEAFFGQGTRLTVV.